This TCR beta chain was sequenced during a study of brain T cells in children with intractable seizures. Sequencing used immunoSEQ multiplex PCR; TCRdb keeps in-frame clones, though not all of them. The sample contains about 340,000 clones, 93% of which appear only once. The CDR3 runs 11 residues. Trimming left V 3 bases short and J 5 bases short, with 4 bases between. The germline V gene encodes CDR1 MNHNS and CDR2 SASEGT. About this clone: Its antigen remains unidentified.

The time point was: blood from clinic visit 5 months post-surgery; TSC patient then seizure free. Study findings and constraints: Pre- and post-surgery blood differed in depth, so pre-surgery absences may be undersampling.

This rearrangement joins TRBV6-1 to TRBJ1-2; D gene unclear. The sample was peripheral blood, taken about 5 months after surgery. This TCR was recovered from a boy less than two years old with tuberous sclerosis and intractable seizures. The CDR3 spells CASSDLYGYTF. The CDR3 DNA sequence: TGTGCCAGCAGTGACCTGTATGGCTACACCTTC.